This TCR beta chain came from a study of T cells in tuberculosis. Looking at the study overall: T cells were selected with CD1B tetramers loaded with glucose monomycolate. In South Africa, adults with active tuberculosis were compared with IGRA-negative and latently infected IGRA-positive adolescents.

Study-wide findings and caveats: Active tuberculosis TCR-alpha repertoires lay closer to GMM-specific TCRs than IGRA-negative controls, suggesting clonal expansion.

Germline lookup yields CDR1 SGHAT and CDR2 FQNNGV. Unmatched junction bases numbered 10, after V lost 7 bases and J lost 7 bases. The CDR3 totals 13 residues. Remarks on this clone: Its antigen is currently unknown.

At study entry, adolescents had tuberculin skin tests and IGRA screening. Produced via immunoSEQ multiplex PCR; TCRdb's table is partial and in-frame only. In the table there are about 37,000 clones, almost 95% of which are singletons. The sequenced sample was PBMCs. This receptor was obtained from a donor aged 10-29 years with latent tuberculosis or without tuberculosis infection. Some clones in this sample may be carry-over from other donors' samples. The chain joins TRBV11-2 to TRBJ2-7, with 7 bases that match TRBD1. As DNA, the CDR3 is TGTGCCAGCACCTCCAAGGGGGCCCGGGAGCAGTACTTC. Its protein is CASTSKGAREQYF.